The 10 T cell receptor beta chains below come from one sample, sequenced in a study of blood T cell repertoires in COVID-19. Assay used: immunoSEQ multiplex PCR; TCRdb lists only in-frame clones, some missing. The sample includes about 83,000 clones, about three quarters seen only once; the top ten take around 21%. The sequenced sample consisted of peripheral blood. All receptors derive from a woman over 75 with active or convalescent COVID-19.

CDR3 in amino acids: CAWSPRGETQYF. The CDR3 bases are TGTGCCTGGAGCCCAAGGGGAGAGACCCAGTACTTC. The chain has TRBV30 and TRBJ2-5; D possibly corresponds to TRBD1 (5 bases). The CDR3 loop spans 12 amino acids. The V end was cut by 3 bases, the J end by 4 bases, with 9 bases between. The germline V gene encodes CDR1 GTSNPN and CDR2 SVGIG (reference sequence).

The CDR3 DNA follows: TGTGCCACCAGTGATGCCGGGGGTTCTGGGGCCAACGTCCTGACTTTC. It yields the protein CATSDAGGSGANVLTF. V and J are TRBV24-1 and TRBJ2-6, with D perhaps TRBD2 (6 bases). V lost 3 bases and J lost 1, with 9 bases in between. CDR3 size: 16 residues. Per the germline V gene, CDR1 is KGHDR and CDR2 is SFDVKD.

This chain uses TRBV15 with TRBJ1-4; TRBD1 aligns across 7 bases. Trimming at V came to 0 bases and at J to 4 bases, leaving 5 bases not matched to a gene. Germline assignment: CDR1 LNHNV and CDR2 YYDKDF (reference sequence). The CDR3 spans 16 residues. This chain's CDR3 is CATSRDRQGGNEKLFF. CDR3 sequence (DNA): TGTGCCACCAGCAGAGACCGCCAGGGGGGTAATGAAAAACTGTTTTTT.

The chain recombines TRBV9 with TRBJ1-5; D is unresolved. CDR1 is SGDLS and CDR2 is YYNGEE in the germline V gene. V shed 4 bases and J shed 4 bases, with 6 bases lying between them. This CDR3 is 12 amino acids long. As DNA, the CDR3 is TGTGCCAGCAGCCTCCGTAATCAGCCCCAGCATTTT. It translates to CASSLRNQPQHF.

The chain recombines TRBV6-5 with TRBJ2-1; tentatively, D is TRBD1 (6 bases). Per the germline V gene, CDR1 is MNHEY and CDR2 is SVGAGI. This CDR3 is 13 amino acids long. The V end lost 5 bases, the J end lost 5 bases, and 10 bases lay between the germline ends. The CDR3, as DNA: TGTGCCAGCAGTCAGGGGACGAACAATGAGCAGTTCTTC. It is translated as CASSQGTNNEQFF.

V is TRBV12-3 or TRBV12-4 and J is TRBJ1-5, with TRBD1 matching over 10 bases. The V gene end was trimmed by 3 bases and the J gene end by 7 bases; junction bases not matched to a gene: 0. The CDR3 loop spans 13 amino acids. CDR3 DNA: TGTGCCAGCAGTTTGGACAGGGGGCAGCCCCAGCATTTT. Amino acids: CASSLDRGQPQHF.

The J gene is TRBJ2-3, the V gene TRBV24-1, with 13 nucleotides matching TRBD2. From germline, CDR1 is KGHDR and CDR2 SFDVKD. V shed 10 bases, J shed 6 bases, and the junction held 6 bases outside the gene matches. The CDR3 contains 14 residues. The CDR3 DNA reads TGTGCCACAGGACTAGCGGGGGCAAAGGATACGCAGTATTTT. Translated: CATGLAGAKDTQYF.

The rearrangement links TRBV6-6 to TRBJ1-2; TRBD1 matches 9 bases. CDR1 MNHNY and CDR2 SVGAGI come from the germline V gene (reference sequence). There are 12 residues in the CDR3. CDR3 nucleotide sequence: TGTAAGACCGGGACAGGGTCAATAGGCTACACCTTC. Amino acid sequence: CKTGTGSIGYTF.

The chain has TRBV29-1 and TRBJ1-1; perhaps TRBD1 as D (5 bases). Trimming took 8 bases from V and 0 from J, leaving 10 bases between them. Germline assignment: CDR1 SQVTM and CDR2 ANQGSEA. The CDR3 runs to 12 residues. CDR3: CSQGLMNTEAFF. DNA for the CDR3: TGCAGCCAGGGTCTAATGAACACTGAAGCTTTCTTT.

The gene calls are TRBV30 and TRBJ1-5; TRBD1 might be the D (5 bases). The V gene's germline CDR1 is GTSNPN and CDR2 SVGIG (reference sequence). The CDR3 consists of 17 residues. V dropped 2 bases and J dropped 2 bases, with 19 bases sitting between them. The CDR3, as DNA: TGTGCCTGGAGTTCGGAGGGGCCGCCAGTTGGCAATCAGCCCCAGCATTTT. Translated, it gives CAWSSEGPPVGNQPQHF.